The 10 T cell receptor beta chains below come from one sample, sequenced in a study of cytomegalovirus exposure and HLA in healthy donors. A multiplex PCR was run with 60 Vbeta primers and 13 Jbeta primers. Clones were read by immunoSEQ multiplex PCR, and TCRdb kept only the in-frame ones, dropping some. In the table there are under 200,000 clones, 79% of which are singletons. Sequenced: PBMCs. The receptors originated from a woman in her fifties or sixties in good health and CMV-seronegative.

The CDR3 is CASSGSPGGKLFF. In DNA form, the CDR3 reads TGTGCCAGCAGTGGTTCCCCAGGGGGAAAACTGTTTTTT. The chain combines TRBV25-1 with TRBJ1-4; TRBD1 aligns across 7 bases. After removal of 4 bases from V and 10 bases from J, the junction contained 6 bases not matched to a gene. Germline V gene sequence: CDR1 MGHDK, CDR2 SYGVNS. CDR3 length: 13 residues.

As concerns this clone: A junction boundary mismatches the germline segment, possibly from a read error. The rearrangement links TRBV7-9 to TRBJ1-2, with D unclear. CDR1 SEHNR and CDR2 FQNEAQ come from the germline V gene (reference sequence). The CDR3 is 12 residues long. Here the CDR3 reads CSSSPLSYGYTF. CDR3 sequence (DNA): TGTTCCAGCAGCCCTCTTTCCTATGGCTACACCTTC.

The chain combines TRBV5-3 with TRBJ2-7, with D possibly matching TRBD2 (6 bases). TRBV5-3 is an ORF, with its function uncertain. Trimming removed 10 bases at V and 6 bases at J, with 20 bases between. The CDR3 loop spans 13 amino acids. CDR3 sequence: CAQLGFGGCEQYF. For the CDR3, the DNA is TGTGCCCAACTGGGGTTCGGGGGTTGCGAGCAGTACTTC.

The V gene is TRBV4-2, the J gene TRBJ2-2; 7 bases fit TRBD1. Per the germline V gene, CDR1 is LGHNA and CDR2 is YNFKEQ. The ends lost 1 base at V and 2 bases at J; junction bases unmatched: 1. The CDR3 has 15 amino acids. Here the CDR3 DNA reads TGTGCCAGCAGCCAAGGACAGGGTAACACCGGGGAGCTGTTTTTT. As protein: CASSQGQGNTGELFF.

This chain joins TRBV7-8 and TRBJ2-5; 10 nucleotides agree with TRBD2. The V gene end was trimmed by 2 bases and the J gene end by 5 bases; junction bases not matched to a gene: 11. This CDR3 contains 17 residues. In germline, CDR1 is SGHVS, CDR2 FQNEAQ. DNA for the CDR3: TGTGCCAGCAGCTTATACTGGGGTAGCGGGAGGCGGGAGACCCAGTACTTC. Encoded protein: CASSLYWGSGRRETQYF.

Here the CDR3 reads CASSADRAVRGYTF. CDR3 nucleotides: TGTGCCAGCAGCGCCGACAGGGCAGTGAGGGGCTACACCTTC. This chain uses TRBV9 with TRBJ1-2, with TRBD1 identical over 7 bases. Germline loops: CDR1 SGDLS, CDR2 YYNGEE. V shed 3 bases and J 8 bases; nucleotides not matched to a gene: 10. There are 14 residues in the CDR3. The whole variable domain, remainder taken from reference TRBV9 and TRBJ1-2, is DSGVTQTPKHLITATGQRVTLRCSPRSGDLSVYWYQQSLDQGLQFLIQYYNGEERAKGNILERFSAQQFPDLHSELNLSSLELGDSALYFCASSADRAVRGYTFGSGTRLTVV.

V and J are TRBV6-5 and TRBJ2-1, with D hard to call. Germline-derived CDR1 and CDR2 are MNHEY and SVGAGI. Trimming removed 4 bases at V and 5 bases at J, with 3 bases between. The length of the CDR3 is 11 residues. This chain's CDR3 is CASSSNNEQFF. CDR3 nucleotide sequence: TGTGCCAGCAGTTCTAACAATGAGCAGTTCTTC.

In its sample, this clone was seen a few times. Written as DNA, the CDR3 is TGTGCCACCATGGGGGGGTTATCTGAAGCTTTCTTT. It is translated as CATMGGLSEAFF. The rearrangement uses TRBV28 and TRBJ1-1; D might be TRBD1 (5 bases). The CDR3 is 12 amino acids. V was trimmed by 10 bases and J by 6 bases, leaving 15 bases between them. Germline V lookup: CDR1 MDHEN, CDR2 SYDVKM.

This chain joins TRBV9 and TRBJ2-2, with a weak D call TRBD1 (5 bases). Germline assignment: CDR1 SGDLS and CDR2 YYNGEE. The CDR3 extends over 15 amino acids. V was cut by 5 bases and J by 4 bases, with 15 bases left in between. CDR3: CASSGSQGRTGELFF. The CDR3 DNA reads as TGTGCCAGCAGTGGGTCCCAGGGTCGCACCGGGGAGCTGTTTTTT.

V gene TRBV5-8 combines with J gene TRBJ1-1; D remains unclear. The V end was cut by 4 bases, the J end by 9 bases, with 16 bases between. Germline V lookup: CDR1 SGHTS, CDR2 YDEGEE. CDR3 length equals 13 residues. Written as DNA, the CDR3 is TGTGCCAGCAGCCCCGGGTTCCTGGCTAAAGCTTTCTTT. It encodes CASSPGFLAKAFF.